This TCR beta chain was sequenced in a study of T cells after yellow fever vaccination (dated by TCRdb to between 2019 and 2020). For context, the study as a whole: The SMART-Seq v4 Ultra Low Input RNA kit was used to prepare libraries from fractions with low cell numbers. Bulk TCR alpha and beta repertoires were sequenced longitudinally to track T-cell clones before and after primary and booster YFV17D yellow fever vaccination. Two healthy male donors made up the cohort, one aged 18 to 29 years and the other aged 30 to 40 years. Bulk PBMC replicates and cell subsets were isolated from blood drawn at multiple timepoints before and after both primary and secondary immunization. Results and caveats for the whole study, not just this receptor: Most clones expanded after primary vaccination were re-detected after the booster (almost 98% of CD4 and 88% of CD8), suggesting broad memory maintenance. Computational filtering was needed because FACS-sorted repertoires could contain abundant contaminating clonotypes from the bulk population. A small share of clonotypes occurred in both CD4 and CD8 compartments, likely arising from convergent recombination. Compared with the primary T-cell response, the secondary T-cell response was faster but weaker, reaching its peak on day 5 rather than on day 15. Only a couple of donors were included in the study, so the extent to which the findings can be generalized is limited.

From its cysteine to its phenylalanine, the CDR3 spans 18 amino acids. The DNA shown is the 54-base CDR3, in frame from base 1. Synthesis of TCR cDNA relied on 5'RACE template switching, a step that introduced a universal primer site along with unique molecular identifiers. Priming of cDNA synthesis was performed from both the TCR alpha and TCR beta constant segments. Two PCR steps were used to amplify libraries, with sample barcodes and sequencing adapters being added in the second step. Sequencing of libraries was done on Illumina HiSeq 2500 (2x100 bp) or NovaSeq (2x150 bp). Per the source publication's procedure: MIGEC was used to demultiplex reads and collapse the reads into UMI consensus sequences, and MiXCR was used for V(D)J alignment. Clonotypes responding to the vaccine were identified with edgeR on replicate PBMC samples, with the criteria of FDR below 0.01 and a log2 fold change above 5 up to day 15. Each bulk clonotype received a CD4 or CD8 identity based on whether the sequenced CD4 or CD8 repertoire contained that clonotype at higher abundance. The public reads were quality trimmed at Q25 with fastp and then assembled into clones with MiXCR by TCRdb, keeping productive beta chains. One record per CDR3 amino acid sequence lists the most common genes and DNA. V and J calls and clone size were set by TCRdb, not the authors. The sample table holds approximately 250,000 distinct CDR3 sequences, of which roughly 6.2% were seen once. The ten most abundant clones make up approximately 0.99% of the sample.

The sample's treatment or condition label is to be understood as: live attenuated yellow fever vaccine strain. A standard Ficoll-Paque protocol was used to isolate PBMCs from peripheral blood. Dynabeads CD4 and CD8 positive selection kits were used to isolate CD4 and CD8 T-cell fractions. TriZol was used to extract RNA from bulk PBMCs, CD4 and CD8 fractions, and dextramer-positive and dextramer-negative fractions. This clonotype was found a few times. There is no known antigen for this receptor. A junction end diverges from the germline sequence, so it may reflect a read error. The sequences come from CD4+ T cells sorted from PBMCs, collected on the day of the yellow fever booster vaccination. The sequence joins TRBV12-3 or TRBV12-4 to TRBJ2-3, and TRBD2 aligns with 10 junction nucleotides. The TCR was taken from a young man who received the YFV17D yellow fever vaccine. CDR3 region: CACSSSGGASGRSSRRYF. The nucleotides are TGTGCCTGCAGTTCTAGCGGAGGGGCTAGCGGGAGATCATCTCGTCGGTATTTT.